One and the same sample provided the 29 T cell receptor beta chains below, sequenced in a study of T-cell memory formation after mild COVID-19. Using its own MiXCR run on the 5' RACE reads, TCRdb lists one record per CDR3 protein. Among under 300,000 distinct CDR3 sequences listed, approximately 10% were seen once. The sequenced sample was PBMCs or a T cell subset sorted from them (not recorded which). The receptors derive from a man aged 18 to 29 who had mild COVID-19 (a few samples of this study predate the infection). Cell type and time point are not known.

Ten or more counts support this clonotype. The chain combines TRBV7-9 with TRBJ1-1; no reliable D call. CDR3 length equals 14 residues. V lost 2 bases and J 0 bases, leaving 7 bases between the germline ends. The V gene's germline CDR1 is SEHNR and CDR2 FQNEAQ (reference sequence). The DNA for the CDR3 is TGTGCCAGCAGCTTAAGGACCCTGAACACTGAAGCTTTCTTT. This codes for CASSLRTLNTEAFF.

The V call is TRBV6-5, the J call TRBJ2-7; a possible D gene is TRBD2 (6 bases). From germline, CDR1 is MNHEY and CDR2 SVGAGI. The CDR3 totals 14 residues. The ends were cut back, 6 bases at V and 2 bases at J, with 14 bases in the middle. CDR3 sequence: CASSPRGSPYEQYV. As DNA, the CDR3 is TGTGCCAGCAGCCCCCGGGGGTCCCCCTACGAGCAGTACGTC.

This clonotype has just a few counts. The J gene is TRBJ2-3, the V gene TRBV9; D ambiguous. CDR1 is SGDLS, CDR2 YYNGEE, per germline. The V end lost 3 bases, the J end lost 2 bases, and 10 bases lay between the germline ends. This CDR3 region has 14 residues. CDR3 DNA sequence: TGTGCCAGCAGCGACTCCCCGACCACAGATACGCAGTATTTT. It encodes CASSDSPTTDTQYF.

V gene TRBV19 combines with J gene TRBJ2-6, with D hard to call. CDR3 length: 12 residues. The V end was cut by 10 bases, the J end by 0 bases, with 4 bases between. Germline V gene lookup returns CDR1 LNHDA and CDR2 SQIVND (reference sequence). CDR3 residues: CATFSGANVLTF. The CDR3 bases are TGTGCCACGTTCTCTGGGGCCAACGTCCTGACTTTC. The whole variable domain, filled in from reference TRBV19 and TRBJ2-6, reads DGGITQSPKYLFRKEGQNVTLSCEQNLNHDAMYWYRQDPGQGLRLIYYSQIVNDFQKGDIAEGYSVSREKKESFPLTVTSAQKNPTAFYLCATFSGANVLTFGAGSRLTVL.

This clonotype was recorded a few times. This chain joins TRBV7-6 and TRBJ2-7; D is possibly TRBD2 (6 bases). This CDR3 has 15 amino acids. The germline gives CDR1 SGHVS, CDR2 FNYEAQ. V gave up 4 bases and J gave up 1 base, with 14 bases separating them. CDR3 in DNA: TGTGCCAGCAGCTCATCACCGGGACTTTCCTACGAGCAGTACTTC. This codes for CASSSSPGLSYEQYF.

This chain joins TRBV19 and TRBJ1-2, with D hard to call. Trimming took off 4 bases at V and 5 bases at J, with 11 bases between the two ends. This CDR3 spans 13 amino acids. CDR1 LNHDA and CDR2 SQIVND come from the germline V gene (reference sequence). The chain's CDR3 is CASSTQEGYGYTF. The CDR3 coding sequence is TGTGCCAGTAGTACCCAAGAAGGGTATGGCTACACCTTC.

This chain links TRBV5-1 with TRBJ2-7; D possibly corresponds to TRBD2 (6 bases). The CDR3 extends over 14 amino acids. V was pared by 4 bases and J by 2 bases, with 13 bases between. Germline V gives CDR1 SGHRS, CDR2 YFSETQ. In nucleotides, the CDR3 is TGCGCCAGCAGCGGTGCGACGGGGGCCTACGAGCAGTACTTC. Translating gives CASSGATGAYEQYF.

V gene TRBV20-1 combines with J gene TRBJ2-2; D may be TRBD2 (5 bases). V was cut by 7 bases and J by 4 bases, with 13 bases left in between. Germline V gene sequence: CDR1 DFQATT, CDR2 SNEGSKA (reference sequence). This CDR3 contains 13 residues. The CDR3 loop is CSGLGVSTGELFF. DNA of the CDR3: TGCAGTGGGCTCGGGGTATCCACCGGGGAGCTGTTTTTT.

The chain employs TRBV6-5 and TRBJ1-2; D is possibly TRBD1 (6 bases). V lost 8 bases and J 1 base, leaving 14 bases between the germline ends. CDR1 and CDR2 from the germline V gene are MNHEY and SVGAGI. The CDR3 sequence is 14 residues long. Here the CDR3 DNA reads TGTGCCAGCCGGCTTGGGGGGCATAACTATGGCTACACCTTC. Translation gives CASRLGGHNYGYTF.

There are a few counts of this clonotype. The chain is built from TRBV5-1 and TRBJ2-3; D gene uncertain. V lost 2 bases and J 6 bases, leaving 16 bases between the germline ends. This CDR3 has 15 residues. Germline CDR1 and CDR2: SGHRS and YFSETQ. The CDR3 protein is CASSLVPGYRDTQYF. The CDR3 bases are TGCGCCAGCAGCTTAGTACCCGGGTACCGGGATACGCAGTATTTT.

This clonotype has ten or more counts. The rearrangement links TRBV5-5 to TRBJ2-7; the D gene is possibly TRBD1 (5 bases). Trimming took off 5 bases at V and 4 bases at J, with 16 bases between the two ends. The CDR3 consists of 14 residues. Germline V CDR1 and CDR2: SGHKS, YYEKEE (reference sequence). DNA of the CDR3: TGTGCCAGCAGTCCTGGCCCCAGGGAATACGAGCAGTACGTC. Translating it yields CASSPGPREYEQYV.

In this sample, this clonotype turned up many times. This chain connects TRBV5-8 to TRBJ2-3, with a possible D match to TRBD2 (6 bases). V lost 3 bases and J lost 4, with 18 bases in between. Per germline, CDR1 SGHTS and CDR2 YDEGEE. CDR3 size: 16 residues. The CDR3 here is CASSSGSTSTADTQYF. In nucleotides, the CDR3 is TGTGCCAGCAGCTCTGGGAGTACTAGCACCGCAGATACGCAGTATTTT.

The chain joins TRBV4-3 to TRBJ2-5; 9 nucleotides agree with TRBD2. Per germline, CDR1 LGHNA and CDR2 YSLEER. The CDR3 covers 17 residues. J was trimmed by 4 bases and V by 0 bases; bases with no gene match: 9. The CDR3 nucleotides are TGCGCCAGCAGCCAAGATGGCCTAGCGGGGAATGTAGAGACCCAGTACTTC. This sequence encodes CASSQDGLAGNVETQYF.

This clonotype was detected many times. V is TRBV20-1 and J is TRBJ1-2; possibly TRBD1 for D (5 bases). The V end lost 2 bases, the J end lost 1 base, and 8 bases lay between the germline ends. In germline, CDR1 is DFQATT, CDR2 SNEGSKA (reference sequence). The CDR3 consists of 13 residues. This CDR3 reads CSARRGDNYGYTF. CDR3 sequence (DNA): TGCAGTGCTAGAAGGGGAGATAACTATGGCTACACCTTC.

Regarding this clonotype: This sequence may be a read error, since a much larger clone differs from it by one base. The CDR3 does not end in the conserved phenylalanine or tryptophan, so this is likely a read error. The chain couples TRBV2 to TRBJ2-4; 13 nucleotides line up with TRBD2. Germline assignment: CDR1 SNHLY and CDR2 FYNNEI. V was pared by 10 bases and J by 4 bases, with 7 bases of the junction left unmatched. The CDR3 extends over 15 amino acids. CDR3 protein: CATTGLAGRKNIQYL. The CDR3 DNA reads as TGTGCCACCACGGGACTAGCGGGGAGAAAAAACATTCAGTACTTA.

In this sample, this clonotype turned up a few times. This chain uses TRBV20-1 with TRBJ2-3; maybe TRBD2 (5 bases). Trimming left V 4 bases short and J 0 bases short, with 11 bases between. CDR3 length: 14 residues. Germline V gene lookup returns CDR1 DFQATT and CDR2 SNEGSKA (reference sequence). CDR3 amino acids: CSAISASSTDTQYF. Written as DNA, the CDR3 is TGCAGTGCTATTAGCGCGTCTAGCACAGATACGCAGTATTTT.

This clonotype appeared a few times. The chain uses TRBV7-9 and TRBJ1-1, with D possibly TRBD1 on 6 matching bases. Per the germline V gene, CDR1 is SEHNR and CDR2 is FQNEAQ (reference sequence). V was cut by 5 bases and J by 10 bases, with 14 bases left in between. The CDR3 extends over 12 amino acids. CDR3 sequence: CASSDRQEAAFF. The CDR3 bases are TGTGCCAGCAGCGATCGACAGGAGGCAGCTTTCTTT.

The chain combines TRBV4-1 with TRBJ2-5; D possibly corresponds to TRBD2 (6 bases). CDR3 length equals 14 residues. From germline, CDR1 is MGHRA and CDR2 YSYEKL. V was pared by 5 bases and J by 5 bases, with 15 bases between. The CDR3 DNA follows: TGCGCCAGCAGCTCTCTGCCGGGGAGGGAGACCCAGTACTTC. It translates to CASSSLPGRETQYF.

This clonotype was counted between two and nine times. The chain links TRBV4-2 to TRBJ2-1; the match to TRBD2 covers 13 bases. V lost 4 bases to trimming and J lost 0 bases; unmatched junction nucleotides: 9. The germline CDR1 and CDR2 sequences are LGHNA and YNFKEQ. The CDR3 covers 19 residues. CDR3 DNA: TGTGCCAGCAGCCCCCTACTAGCGGGGGGGCTAGGCTCCTACAATGAGCAGTTCTTC. The encoded protein is CASSPLLAGGLGSYNEQFF.

In its sample, this clonotype was seen many times. J is TRBJ2-1 and V is TRBV5-1; D unclear. The CDR3 is 13 residues long. CDR1 is SGHRS and CDR2 is YFSETQ in the germline V gene. Trimming left V 1 base short and J 5 bases short, with 7 bases between. This CDR3 is CASSLFTDNEQFF. CDR3 nucleotide sequence: TGCGCCAGCAGCTTGTTTACTGACAATGAGCAGTTCTTC.

The chain recombines TRBV7-2 with TRBJ2-3; D remains ambiguous. Per germline, CDR1 SGHTA and CDR2 FQGNSA. The CDR3 is 13 amino acids. V lost 5 bases to trimming and J lost 0 bases, with 6 bases between them. The CDR3 spells CASSIQSTDTQYF. As DNA, the CDR3 is TGTGCCAGCAGCATACAGAGCACAGATACGCAGTATTTT. Full variable domain (rest looked up from reference TRBV7-2 and TRBJ2-3): GAGVSQSPSNKVTEKGKDVELRCDPISGHTALYWYRQSLGQGLEFLIYFQGNSAPDKSGLPSDRFSAERTGGSVSTLTIQRTQQEDSAVYLCASSIQSTDTQYFGPGTRLTVL.

This chain connects TRBV20-1 to TRBJ1-5, with TRBD1 matching 8 bases. Germline values: CDR1 DFQATT, CDR2 SNEGSKA (reference sequence). This CDR3 comprises 12 residues. The junction had 4 bases not matched to a gene; V was cut back by 7 bases and J by 5 bases. DNA for the CDR3: TGCAGTGTTATACAGGGGGATCAGCCCCAGCATTTT. Translating it yields CSVIQGDQPQHF.

At least ten counts were recorded for this clonotype. The chain combines TRBV4-1 with TRBJ2-5, with 7 bases aligning to TRBD1. Germline CDR1 reads MGHRA; CDR2 reads YSYEKL. V lost 4 bases and J lost 1; bases outside the gene matches: 3. The CDR3 has 14 residues. The CDR3 DNA is TGCGCCAGCAGCCCATGGACAGGCCAAGAGACCCAGTACTTC. This sequence encodes CASSPWTGQETQYF.

This clonotype appeared many times. V usage is TRBV7-2 and J usage is TRBJ2-1; D is perhaps TRBD2 (6 bases). The CDR3 runs 15 residues. Germline CDR1 SGHTA, CDR2 FQGNSA. The germline V and J ends were trimmed by 5 bases and 4 bases, with 15 bases remaining between them. Here the CDR3 DNA reads TGTGCCAGCAGCCGGGACTTCTCGCCTTACAATGAGCAGTTCTTC. Encoded protein: CASSRDFSPYNEQFF.

There are a few counts of this clonotype. The rearrangement joins TRBV5-1 to TRBJ2-3, with D perhaps being TRBD1 or TRBD2 (5 bases each). Trimming left V 4 bases short and J 3 bases short, with 18 bases between. Germline V lookup: CDR1 SGHRS, CDR2 YFSETQ. This CDR3 has 16 residues. The CDR3 protein is CASSGFLGTRTDTQYF. The CDR3 region has the DNA TGCGCCAGCAGCGGATTTCTCGGGACCCGAACAGATACGCAGTATTTT.

The genes are TRBV6-5 and TRBJ2-2; 7 bases match TRBD1. Losses at the gene ends were 6 bases for V and 7 bases for J; bases not matched to a gene: 2. Germline V CDR1 and CDR2: MNHEY, SVGAGI. The CDR3 contains 12 residues. Here the CDR3 reads CASRQGFGELFF. CDR3 sequence (DNA): TGTGCCAGCAGACAGGGGTTCGGGGAGCTGTTTTTT.

This clonotype occurred a few times. V and J are TRBV20-1 and TRBJ2-1, with 8 positions matching TRBD2. Losses at the gene ends were 3 bases for V and 8 bases for J; bases not matched to a gene: 3. Germline-derived CDR1 and CDR2 are DFQATT and SNEGSKA (reference sequence). This CDR3 has 12 amino acids. As DNA, the CDR3 is TGCAGTGCTAGCGGGGGGGCTGATGAGCAGTTCTTC. This encodes CSASGGADEQFF.

In its sample, this clonotype was seen a few times. The chain uses TRBV5-1 and TRBJ2-5, with a weak D call TRBD2 (6 bases). Trimming cost V 0 bases and J 1 base, with 10 bases left between them. The CDR3 is made up of 15 amino acids. Germline assignment: CDR1 SGHRS and CDR2 YFSETQ. The CDR3 spells CASSLAAGSQETQYF. The CDR3 DNA reads as TGCGCCAGCAGCTTGGCCGCGGGGTCCCAAGAGACCCAGTACTTC.

This clonotype has ten or more counts. V is TRBV2 and J is TRBJ2-2; D is possibly TRBD2 (6 bases). Germline-derived CDR1 and CDR2 are SNHLY and FYNNEI. This CDR3 has 16 amino acids. The V and J ends lost 3 bases and 2 bases respectively, with 13 bases between them. The CDR3 sequence: CASSEVGGGNTGELFF. The CDR3 DNA is TGTGCCAGCAGTGAGGTGGGAGGTGGCAACACCGGGGAGCTGTTTTTT.